The present entry profiles one TCR beta chain with its context. Its antigen is as yet unknown. This entry belongs to a study of T-cell reconstitution after alpha-beta-depleted transplantation in children. Unique molecular identifiers featured in how the TCRbeta library was prepared. TCRdb reprocessed the PCR reads with MiXCR, giving one entry per CDR3 protein. Here the sample spans 200,000 to 300,000 distinct CDR3 sequences, around 25% being singletons. Germline loops: CDR1 SGDLS, CDR2 YYNGEE. The CDR3 loop spans 17 amino acids. The V segment lost 1 base and the J segment 4 bases; nucleotides outside the gene matches: 7. Study results and caveats: High day-60 TCRbeta diversity in some patients came from surviving recipient T cells and thymic progenitors. Expanded clones from the graft, numbering several hundred, reportedly supplied alpha-beta T cells about two months after transplant. T-cell counts and diversity at one year post-transplant came mainly from newly produced T cells.

The chain uses TRBV9 and TRBJ2-1; TRBD2 matches 11 bases. The sequence derives from a girl under 10 years old with Fanconi anemia, due to receive a stem cell transplant. The sample was PBMCs, taken before TCRalphabeta/CD19-depleted stem cell transplant. In DNA, the CDR3 is TGTGCCAGCAGCGTATGGTCCGGGACTAGCGGATACAATGAGCAGTTCTTC. Residues: CASSVWSGTSGYNEQFF.